Shown below are 24 T cell receptor beta chains from a single sample sequenced in a study of CD8+ T cells in alopecia areata (dated by TCRdb to the late 2010s). According to the study, the label for this sample's time point signals: 24 weeks on oral tofacitinib. The intended sense of this specimen's treatment or condition label: oral pan-JAK inhibitor, 5-10 mg twice daily. Library preparation employed the immunoSEQ multiplex PCR assay. RNA was extracted from all samples and reverse transcribed into cDNA as template for TCR sequencing. TCRdb mirrors the immuneACCESS table, restricted to in-frame sequences. Some clones are absent from its copies; in checked studies, under half trace to an unresolved V gene, and the reason for the others is unknown. The sample includes hundreds of thousands of clones, with 55% to 75% observed a single time. Around 1.8% of the sample lies in the top ten. Specimen: CD4+ T cells sorted from blood, collected at week 24, from a patient treated with tofacitinib. These receptors were taken from a human donor with alopecia areata.

J is TRBJ2-1 and V is TRBV30, with D possibly TRBD2 on 6 matching bases. CDR3 length: 16 residues. Germline CDR1 reads GTSNPN; CDR2 reads SVGIG (reference sequence). Trimming took 3 bases from V and 4 from J, leaving 19 bases between them. The CDR3 region has the DNA TGTGCCTGGAGGGGACCCGAGGACTATTGGTACAATGAGCAGTTCTTC. It is translated as CAWRGPEDYWYNEQFF.

Notes on this clone: Other DNA sequences in the sample encode the same CDR3. The J gene is TRBJ1-2, the V gene TRBV27, with 10 bases lining up with TRBD1. Germline V CDR1 and CDR2: MNHEY, SMNVEV (reference sequence). The CDR3 has 13 residues. V lost 5 bases to trimming and J lost 7 bases; unmatched junction nucleotides: 4. The CDR3 nucleotides read TGTGCCAGCAGTCCCGGACAGGGGGGTGGCTACACCTTC. Protein sequence: CASSPGQGGGYTF.

This clone turned up a few times. J is TRBJ1-1 and V is TRBV29-1; no firm D call. The germline CDR1 and CDR2 sequences are SQVTM and ANQGSEA. The CDR3 totals 11 residues. V was trimmed by 7 bases and J by 1 base, leaving 7 bases between them. The CDR3 nucleotides read TGCAGCGGACGACAGAACACTGAAGCTTTCTTT. As protein: CSGRQNTEAFF. The complete variable domain, with remaining parts taken from reference TRBV29-1 and TRBJ1-1, reads SAVISQKPSRDICQRGTSLTIQCQVDSQVTMMFWYRQQPGQSLTLIATANQGSEATYESGFVIDKFPISRPNLTFSTLTVSNMSPEDSSIYLCSGRQNTEAFFGQGTRLTVV.

Points on this clone: Other nucleotide sequences from this sample produce the same CDR3. V is TRBV18 and J is TRBJ2-5; D uncertain. The CDR3 consists of 11 residues. The ends were cut back, 5 bases at V and 1 base at J, with 2 bases in the middle. Germline CDR1 and CDR2: KGHSH and LQKENI. The CDR3 spells CASSVQETQYF. CDR3 nucleotide sequence: TGTGCCAGCTCAGTCCAAGAGACCCAGTACTTC.

V is TRBV30 and J is TRBJ1-2; no clear D. Germline CDR1 and CDR2: GTSNPN and SVGIG (reference sequence). The CDR3 is 12 residues long. V was pared by 3 bases and J by 4 bases, with 9 bases between. CDR3 region: CAWSSTPYGYTF. The CDR3 DNA is TGTGCCTGGAGCAGCACCCCCTATGGCTACACCTTC.

Comments on this clone: A far larger clone is only one base removed, so a read error is likely. The J gene is TRBJ2-1, the V gene TRBV11-1; TRBD1 aligns across 8 bases. Germline lookup yields CDR1 SGHAT and CDR2 FQDESV (reference sequence). This CDR3 comprises 13 residues. J was trimmed by 5 bases and V by 4 bases; bases with no gene match: 1. In DNA form, the CDR3 reads TGTGCCAGCAGCTCGACAGGGGACAATGAGCAGTTCTTC. Translated: CASSSTGDNEQFF.

Comment on this clone: This same CDR3 is encoded by further DNA sequences in the sample. The rearrangement uses TRBV9 and TRBJ1-2; possibly TRBD1 for D (6 bases). Deletions cut 4 bases from V and 5 bases from J, with 9 bases between. Germline loops: CDR1 SGDLS, CDR2 YYNGEE. The CDR3 has 12 amino acids. Written as DNA, the CDR3 is TGTGCCAGCAGCCCCCAGGGGTATGGCTACACCTTC. Translation: CASSPQGYGYTF.

The rearrangement joins TRBV5-1 to TRBJ1-6; 10 bases line up with TRBD1. The CDR3 is 15 residues long. V lost 4 bases, J lost 10 bases, and 8 bases stayed unmatched. The germline V gene has CDR1 SGHRS and CDR2 YFSETQ. This CDR3 is CASSETGTGASPLHF. CDR3 DNA: TGCGCCAGCAGCGAAACCGGGACAGGGGCCTCACCCCTCCACTTT.

The chain couples TRBV7-9 to TRBJ1-6; 10 positions match TRBD1. Per germline, CDR1 SEHNR and CDR2 FQNEAQ (reference sequence). CDR3 length: 15 amino acids. The ends lost 6 bases at V and 10 bases at J; junction bases unmatched: 9. The CDR3, as DNA: TGTGCCAGCAGGGGGATCGGGACAGGGGTCTCACCCCTCCACTTT. It specifies CASRGIGTGVSPLHF.

The genes are TRBV30 and TRBJ2-2, with D possibly matching TRBD1 (5 bases). Looked up from germline, CDR1 is GTSNPN and CDR2 is SVGIG (reference sequence). This CDR3 region has 15 residues. Deletions cut 6 bases from V and 1 base from J, with 15 bases between. This CDR3 reads CACAYRQGNTGELFF. For the CDR3, the DNA is TGTGCCTGCGCTTATCGGCAGGGGAACACCGGGGAGCTGTTTTTT.

The chain has TRBV6-5 and TRBJ1-6, with D unresolved. From germline, CDR1 is MNHEY and CDR2 SVGAGI. The CDR3 has 14 amino acids. The germline V and J ends were trimmed by 9 bases and 7 bases, with 16 bases remaining between them. The CDR3 nucleotides read TGTGCCAGTAGCGCTCAAAGCGGAAATTCACCCCTCCACTTT. Translating it yields CASSAQSGNSPLHF.

The chain joins TRBV25-1 to TRBJ2-7; 7 bases match TRBD1. Trimming removed 6 bases from V and 8 bases from J; junction bases left unmatched: 10. The CDR3 is 13 residues long. Germline V gives CDR1 MGHDK, CDR2 SYGVNS. The CDR3, as DNA: TGTGCCAGCAGAGAAGAAGGGACAGAGAAGCAGTACTTC. Translation gives CASREEGTEKQYF.

The rearrangement joins TRBV7-9 to TRBJ2-5; D is uncertain. The CDR3 runs 14 residues. V dropped 2 bases and J dropped 3 bases, with 10 bases sitting between them. CDR1 and CDR2 (germline): SEHNR, FQNEAQ (reference sequence). The chain's CDR3 is CASSLLYGEETQYF. CDR3 coding DNA: TGTGCCAGCAGCTTATTGTACGGAGAAGAGACCCAGTACTTC.

This clone was counted only a few times. At the DNA level, this CDR3 is encoded by other sequences in the same sample as well. This chain uses TRBV7-2 with TRBJ2-3, with D tentatively TRBD2 (5 bases). Trimming cost V 6 bases and J 3 bases, with 7 bases left between them. The CDR3 is 12 amino acids. The germline gives CDR1 SGHTA, CDR2 FQGNSA. In DNA form, the CDR3 reads TGTGCCAGCAGTACTAGAACAGATACGCAGTATTTT. It translates to CASSTRTDTQYF.

The sample holds a few counts of this clone. The genes are TRBV29-1 and TRBJ2-5, with D possibly TRBD2 on 6 matching bases. Deletions cut 7 bases from V and 1 base from J, with 16 bases between. CDR1 SQVTM and CDR2 ANQGSEA come from the germline V gene. This CDR3 spans 14 amino acids. The CDR3 loop is CSGDPGLLQETQYF. In nucleotides, the CDR3 is TGCAGCGGGGACCCGGGACTGCTCCAAGAGACCCAGTACTTC.

The V and J genes are TRBV5-6 and TRBJ1-1; no clear D. The CDR3 loop spans 15 amino acids. Germline V CDR1 and CDR2: SGHDT, YYEEEE. The ends were cut back, 2 bases at V and 6 bases at J, with 17 bases in the middle. The CDR3, as DNA: TGTGCCAGCAGCTTTATCAGTGGTGACGGGGCTGAAGCTTTCTTT. This encodes CASSFISGDGAEAFF.

This clone was seen more than once but under ten times. V usage is TRBV7-6 and J usage is TRBJ2-1; D call uncertain. Germline V gene sequence: CDR1 SGHVS, CDR2 FNYEAQ. The germline V and J ends were trimmed by 1 base and 4 bases, with 11 bases remaining between them. The CDR3 spans 15 residues. The CDR3 DNA reads as TGTGCCAGCAGCTTAGAGGCTCGAGGTTACAATGAGCAGTTCTTC. It encodes CASSLEARGYNEQFF.

For this clone: A read error may account for a junction end that differs from germline. V is TRBV9 and J is TRBJ2-7; the match to TRBD2 covers 13 bases. Germline loops: CDR1 SGDLS, CDR2 YYNGEE. CDR3 length: 14 amino acids. The CDR3 sequence: CANSGTSGVDEQYF. CDR3 in DNA: TGTGCCAACAGCGGGACTAGCGGGGTCGACGAGCAGTACTTC.

This clone occurred once. The chain is built from TRBV30 and TRBJ1-4; TRBD1 might be the D (6 bases). Germline values: CDR1 GTSNPN, CDR2 SVGIG (reference sequence). V was trimmed by 1 base and J by 10 bases, leaving 10 bases between them. This CDR3 has 12 residues. Here the CDR3 reads CAWSARGGKLFF. As DNA, the CDR3 is TGTGCCTGGAGTGCCCGAGGGGGAAAACTGTTTTTT.

The V gene is TRBV27, the J gene TRBJ1-6, with D perhaps matching TRBD1 (5 bases). This CDR3 contains 14 residues. The germline gives CDR1 MNHEY, CDR2 SMNVEV (reference sequence). V was cut by 5 bases and J by 7 bases, with 12 bases left in between. This chain's CDR3 is CASSPTGWNSPLHF. The CDR3 DNA reads as TGTGCCAGCAGTCCAACAGGCTGGAATTCACCCCTCCACTTT.

The V call is TRBV29-1, the J call TRBJ2-2; 7 bases line up with TRBD1. Germline V CDR1 and CDR2: SQVTM, ANQGSEA. The trim removed 6 bases at V and 7 bases at J, leaving 8 bases unmatched. The CDR3 runs to 13 residues. This CDR3 reads CSVSGTVGGELFF. CDR3 coding DNA: TGCAGCGTCTCCGGGACAGTGGGCGGGGAGCTGTTTTTT.

The chain carries TRBV15 and TRBJ2-7; 8 nucleotides align to TRBD2. The V segment lost 3 bases and the J segment 0 bases; nucleotides outside the gene matches: 4. Germline-derived CDR1 and CDR2 are LNHNV and YYDKDF (reference sequence). This CDR3 is 15 amino acids long. This chain's CDR3 is CATSRERGSSYEQYF. Written as DNA, the CDR3 is TGTGCCACCAGCAGGGAGCGGGGGAGCTCCTACGAGCAGTACTTC.

This clone was seen just once. The J gene is TRBJ1-6, the V gene TRBV7-8; D gene uncertain. In germline, CDR1 is SGHVS, CDR2 FQNEAQ. This CDR3 is built from 17 residues. Trimming shortened V by 7 bases and J by 0 bases, and 16 bases separated the two germline ends. CDR3 in DNA: TGTGCCAGCACCCCCAGGCGGGATCCCTCCTATAATTCACCCCTCCACTTT. It is translated as CASTPRRDPSYNSPLHF.

The rearrangement uses TRBV19 and TRBJ2-7; D not certain. V was clipped by 1 base and J by 0 bases, with 10 bases between them. Germline V lookup: CDR1 LNHDA, CDR2 SQIVND (reference sequence). The CDR3 is 15 residues long. The CDR3: CASSIGTESSYEQYF. CDR3 nucleotides: TGTGCCAGTAGTATAGGAACCGAAAGCTCCTACGAGCAGTACTTC.